A single sample gave rise to the 18 T cell receptor beta chains below, sequenced in a study of molecular identifiers for immune sequencing clone quantification. TCRdb redid the calling of the PCR reads with MiXCR, one entry per CDR3 protein. Of approximately 40,000 distinct CDR3 sequences listed, about a fifth are singletons. Sequenced sample: naive CD8+ T cells from blood, with Jurkat cell RNA spiked in. As to subset: FACS-sorted CD8+CD4-CCR7+CD45RA+ naive T cells. These receptors were collected from a human donor in good health. Some libraries in this study had Jurkat cell RNA spiked in.

This clonotype occurred a few times. The CDR3 DNA is TGTGCCAGCAGCGGGACAGTCGACGAGCAGTACTTC. It codes for CASSGTVDEQYF. J is TRBJ2-7 and V is TRBV9, with a possible D match to TRBD1 (6 bases). Germline V gene sequence: CDR1 SGDLS, CDR2 YYNGEE. CDR3 length: 12 residues. Trimming stripped 3 bases from V and 5 bases from J, with 9 bases between.

This clonotype appeared a few times. The gene calls are TRBV7-9 and TRBJ2-1; no reliable D call. V was cut by 6 bases and J by 6 bases, with 6 bases left in between. There are 11 residues in the CDR3. CDR1 is SEHNR, CDR2 FQNEAQ, per germline (reference sequence). In DNA, the CDR3 is TGTGCCAGCAGGGAACTCAATGAGCAGTTCTTC. Its protein is CASRELNEQFF.

This clonotype was seen at least ten times. V usage is TRBV7-2 and J usage is TRBJ2-7; the D is unclear. The V gene lost 1 base and the J gene lost 3 bases, with 13 bases spanning the gap. Germline loops: CDR1 SGHTA, CDR2 FQGNSA. This CDR3 region has 15 residues. This CDR3 reads CASSLVSERLYEQYF. The CDR3, as DNA: TGTGCCAGCAGCTTAGTATCCGAAAGACTCTACGAGCAGTACTTC.

This clonotype was picked up many times. J is TRBJ2-7 and V is TRBV6-2 or TRBV6-3; no firm D call. Trimming removed 8 bases from V and 3 bases from J, with 11 bases in between. Germline V lookup: CDR1 MNHEY, CDR2 SVGEGT. The CDR3 is 12 amino acids. The CDR3 DNA sequence: TGTGCCAGCGAATCAAGGAGCTACGAGCAGTACTTC. It translates to CASESRSYEQYF.

The table lists this clonotype with many counts. The chain links TRBV4-3 to TRBJ2-5; D is perhaps TRBD2 (6 bases). The CDR3 consists of 16 residues. Germline V gives CDR1 LGHNA, CDR2 YSLEER. Trimming shortened V by 2 bases and J by 4 bases, and 17 bases separated the two germline ends. The CDR3 DNA sequence: TGCGCCAGCAGCCAATACACGGCGGGAACCCCAGAGACCCAGTACTTC. It specifies CASSQYTAGTPETQYF.

This clonotype has ten or more counts. The chain recombines TRBV12-3 or TRBV12-4 with TRBJ2-1; 7 bases fit TRBD2. V gave up 7 bases and J gave up 3 bases; unmatched junction bases: 12. The CDR3 has 16 amino acids. The CDR3 here is CASTPWGRALYNEQFF. As DNA, the CDR3 is TGTGCCAGCACCCCTTGGGGGAGGGCACTCTACAATGAGCAGTTCTTC.

This clonotype has ten or more counts. The chain has TRBV20-1 and TRBJ1-2; D remains unclear. The CDR3 loop spans 13 amino acids. Per germline, CDR1 DFQATT and CDR2 SNEGSKA (reference sequence). V lost 6 bases, J lost 8 bases, and 19 bases lay in between. The CDR3: CSAQEGYSWGYTF. CDR3 in DNA: TGCAGTGCCCAAGAGGGCTACTCTTGGGGCTACACCTTC.

At least ten counts were recorded for this clonotype. The chain couples TRBV4-3 to TRBJ2-7; D may correspond to TRBD1 or TRBD2 (5 bases each). The CDR3 consists of 14 residues. Trimming shortened V by 1 base and J by 2 bases, and 9 bases separated the two germline ends. Looked up from germline, CDR1 is LGHNA and CDR2 is YSLEER. Written as DNA, the CDR3 is TGCGCCAGCAGCCAAGTCGTGGGGGCCTACGAGCAGTACTTC. Translated: CASSQVVGAYEQYF.

The chain recombines TRBV3-1 with TRBJ2-1, with a weak D call TRBD2 (6 bases). Germline V gene lookup returns CDR1 LGHDT and CDR2 YNNKEL (reference sequence). V lost 2 bases and J lost 8, with 16 bases in between. CDR3 size: 15 residues. The CDR3: CASSQWRAALDEQFF. The CDR3 bases are TGTGCCAGCAGCCAATGGAGGGCCGCCTTGGATGAGCAGTTCTTC.

On this clonotype itself: A much larger clone sits a single nucleotide away, making a read error possible. The chain couples TRBV4-1 to TRBJ2-7; 8 nucleotides align to TRBD1. The CDR3 extends over 15 amino acids. The germline V gene has CDR1 MGHRA and CDR2 YSYEKL. DNA of the CDR3: TGCGTCAGCAGCCAAGCAAAGGACAGGGCTGGGGAGCAGTACTTC. It encodes CVSSQAKDRAGEQYF.

To note about this clonotype: A much larger clone lies one base from this, so it may be a read error. It is likely a read error, because the conserved phenylalanine at the end of the CDR3 is missing. The chain is built from TRBV6-7 and TRBJ1-5; D is perhaps TRBD1 (5 bases). TRBV6-7 is known as an ORF, though its function is uncertain. The CDR3 length is 13 residues. Trimming took 8 bases from V and 4 from J, leaving 12 bases between them. CDR3 DNA sequence: TGTGCCAGCGCGGGGGGGGGAAATCAGCCCCAGCATTCT. Translated: CASAGGGNQPQHS.

The chain combines TRBV19 with TRBJ2-1; TRBD2 aligns across 10 bases. The CDR3 is made up of 15 amino acids. Germline V lookup: CDR1 LNHDA, CDR2 SQIVND (reference sequence). With V trimmed by 3 bases and J by 7 bases, 6 bases remained unmatched. The CDR3 region has the DNA TGTGCCAGTAGTATCCCGCTAGCGGGAGTTAATGAGCAGTTCTTC. This gives the protein CASSIPLAGVNEQFF.

This clonotype was recorded a few times. The CDR3: CSVWIRTSGRSEQFF. The CDR3 nucleotides are TGCAGCGTTTGGATTAGGACTAGCGGGAGAAGTGAGCAGTTCTTC. The J gene is TRBJ2-1, the V gene TRBV29-1; 13 bases map to TRBD2. The CDR3 is made up of 15 amino acids. Germline V CDR1 and CDR2: SQVTM, ANQGSEA. Trimming removed 5 bases from V and 9 bases from J; junction bases left unmatched: 10.

This clonotype was counted ten times or more. V gene TRBV14 combines with J gene TRBJ2-5, with D perhaps TRBD1 (5 bases). The CDR3 loop spans 15 amino acids. The V end was cut by 4 bases, the J end by 2 bases, with 14 bases between. The germline V gene encodes CDR1 SGHDN and CDR2 FVKESK. The CDR3 DNA is TGTGCCAGCAGCCCCCTAGGGGCAGTACAAGAGACCCAGTACTTC. It specifies CASSPLGAVQETQYF.

This clonotype was observed many times. The rearrangement uses TRBV28 and TRBJ2-7, with TRBD1 identical over 9 bases. V lost 3 bases and J lost 4; bases outside the gene matches: 4. The CDR3 loop spans 14 amino acids. CDR1 and CDR2 from the germline V gene are MDHEN and SYDVKM. CDR3 DNA sequence: TGTGCCAGCAGTTTGGAGACAGGGGGGTACGAGCAGTACTTC. This encodes CASSLETGGYEQYF.

This clonotype was picked up many times. V gene TRBV5-1 combines with J gene TRBJ2-7, with D possibly matching TRBD1 (5 bases). Trimming stripped 4 bases from V and 2 bases from J, with 7 bases between. The CDR3 loop spans 12 amino acids. From germline, CDR1 is SGHRS and CDR2 YFSETQ. The CDR3 spells CASSPTAYEQYF. CDR3 nucleotides: TGCGCCAGCAGCCCGACAGCCTACGAGCAGTACTTC.

This clonotype occurred many times. This chain joins TRBV15 and TRBJ2-3; TRBD2 agrees at 10 bases. The CDR3 length is 13 residues. CDR1 is LNHNV, CDR2 YYDKDF, per germline (reference sequence). J was trimmed by 6 bases and V by 8 bases; bases with no gene match: 5. The DNA for the CDR3 is TGTGCCACCGGACCTAGCGGGAGTGATACGCAGTATTTT. Translated: CATGPSGSDTQYF.

This clonotype appeared many times. V usage is TRBV14 and J usage is TRBJ2-1; 9 bases are a match to TRBD2. The trim removed 1 base at V and 8 bases at J, leaving 9 bases unmatched. The germline gives CDR1 SGHDN, CDR2 FVKESK. The CDR3 is 16 residues long. CDR3 loop: CASSQGPGGRADEQFF. Here the CDR3 DNA reads TGTGCCAGCAGCCAAGGTCCGGGCGGGAGGGCCGATGAGCAGTTCTTC.